The clone carrying this TCR beta chain came up many times. Combining iRepertoire HTBI primers with Arm-PCR of CDR3 regions, the authors built TCR beta libraries. TCRdb recomputed calls from the multiplex PCR reads with MiXCR, one row per CDR3 protein. The sample lists around 250,000 distinct CDR3 sequences, around 18% occurring once. This sample stems from a study of regulatory T cells in long-lasting Graves disease. Time point of the sample: newly diagnosed GD, antithyroid drugs for less than 3 months. RNA isolated from PBMCs was used to make the TCR library. This sample comprised peripheral blood mononuclear cells (PBMCs), obtained at new diagnosis, from a patient treated with antithyroid drugs. This clonotype was obtained from a female donor with Graves disease.

The CDR3 nucleotides are TGTGCCAGCAGCCCCGACTTCAATCAGCCCCAGCATTTT. This translates into CASSPDFNQPQHF. The rearrangement links TRBV7-6 to TRBJ1-5; D remains ambiguous. CDR1 SGHVS and CDR2 FNYEAQ come from the germline V gene. This CDR3 has 13 amino acids. Trimming stripped 5 bases from V and 3 bases from J, with 8 bases between.